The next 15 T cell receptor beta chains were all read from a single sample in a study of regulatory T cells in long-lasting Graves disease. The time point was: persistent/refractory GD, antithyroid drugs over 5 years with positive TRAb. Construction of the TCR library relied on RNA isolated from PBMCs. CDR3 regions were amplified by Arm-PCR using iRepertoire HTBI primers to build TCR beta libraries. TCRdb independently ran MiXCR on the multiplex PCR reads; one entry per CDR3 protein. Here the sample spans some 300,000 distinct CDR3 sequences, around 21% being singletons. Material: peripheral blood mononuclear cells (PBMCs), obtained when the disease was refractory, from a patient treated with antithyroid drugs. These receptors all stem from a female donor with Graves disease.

The CDR3 DNA reads TGCGCCAGCAGCACGTCCACCCTAGCGGGAGGTCGAGGAGGTGAGACCCAGTACTTC. It translates to CASSTSTLAGGRGGETQYF. The chain uses TRBV5-1 and TRBJ2-5; 11 bases agree with TRBD2. Per germline, CDR1 SGHRS and CDR2 YFSETQ. The CDR3 is 19 residues long. V lost 4 bases, J lost 5 bases, and 19 bases stayed unmatched.

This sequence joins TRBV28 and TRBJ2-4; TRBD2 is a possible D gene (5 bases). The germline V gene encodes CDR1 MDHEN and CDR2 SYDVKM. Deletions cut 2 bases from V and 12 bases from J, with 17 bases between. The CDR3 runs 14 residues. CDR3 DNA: TGTGCCAGCAGTTTACTAGCCAAAAACACGAATCAGTACTTC. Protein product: CASSLLAKNTNQYF.

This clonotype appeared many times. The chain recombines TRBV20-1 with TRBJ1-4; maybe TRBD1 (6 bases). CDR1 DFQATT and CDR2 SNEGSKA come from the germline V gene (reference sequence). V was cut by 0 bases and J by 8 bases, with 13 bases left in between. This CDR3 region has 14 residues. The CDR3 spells CSARDDRTDEKLFF. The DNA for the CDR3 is TGCAGTGCTAGAGATGACAGGACCGACGAAAAACTGTTTTTT.

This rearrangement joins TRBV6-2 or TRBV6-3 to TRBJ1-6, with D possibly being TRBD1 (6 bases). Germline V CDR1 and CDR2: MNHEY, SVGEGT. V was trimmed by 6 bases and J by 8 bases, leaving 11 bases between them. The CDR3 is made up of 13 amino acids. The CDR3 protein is CASRESGDSPLHF. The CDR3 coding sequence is TGTGCCAGCAGGGAATCAGGGGATTCACCCCTCCACTTT.

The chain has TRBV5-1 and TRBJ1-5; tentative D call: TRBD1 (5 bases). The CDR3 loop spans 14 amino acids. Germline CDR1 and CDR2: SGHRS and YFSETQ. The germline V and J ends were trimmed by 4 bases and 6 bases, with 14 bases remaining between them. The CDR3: CASSPEGLGQPQHF. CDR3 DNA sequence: TGCGCCAGCAGCCCGGAGGGGCTGGGTCAGCCCCAGCATTTT.

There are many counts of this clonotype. CDR3 DNA sequence: TGTGCCTGGAGTTCCGTAGAGAATGAAAAACTGTTTTTT. It codes for CAWSSVENEKLFF. This chain joins TRBV30 and TRBJ1-4; D ambiguous. V was pared by 2 bases and J by 5 bases, with 9 bases between. Germline V gene lookup returns CDR1 GTSNPN and CDR2 SVGIG (reference sequence). This CDR3 has 13 residues.

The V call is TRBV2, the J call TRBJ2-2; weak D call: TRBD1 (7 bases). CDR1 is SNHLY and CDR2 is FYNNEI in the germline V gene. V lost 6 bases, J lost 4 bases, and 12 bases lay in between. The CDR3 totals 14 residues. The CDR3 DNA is TGTGCCAGCAGGGCGGGACAGAGCACCGGGGAGCTGTTTTTT. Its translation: CASRAGQSTGELFF.

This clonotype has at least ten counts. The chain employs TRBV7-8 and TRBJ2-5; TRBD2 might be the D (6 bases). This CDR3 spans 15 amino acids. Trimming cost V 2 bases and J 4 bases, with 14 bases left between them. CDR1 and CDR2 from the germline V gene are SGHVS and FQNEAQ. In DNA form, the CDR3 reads TGTGCCAGCAGCTTAAGCCGGCTAGCGCCAGAGACCCAGTACTTC. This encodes CASSLSRLAPETQYF.

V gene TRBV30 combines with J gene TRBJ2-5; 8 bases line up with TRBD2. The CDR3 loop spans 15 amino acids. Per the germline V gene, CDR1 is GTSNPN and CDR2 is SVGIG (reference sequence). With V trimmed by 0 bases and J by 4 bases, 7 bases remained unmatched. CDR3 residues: CAWSVSGSVGETQYF. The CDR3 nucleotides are TGTGCCTGGAGTGTCAGCGGGAGTGTGGGAGAGACCCAGTACTTC.

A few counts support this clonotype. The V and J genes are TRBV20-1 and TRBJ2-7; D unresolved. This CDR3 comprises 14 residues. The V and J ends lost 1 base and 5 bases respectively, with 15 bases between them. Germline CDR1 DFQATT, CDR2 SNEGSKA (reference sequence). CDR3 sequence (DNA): TGCAGTGCTAGAGTAGCTCTGCGGAAAAACGAGCAGTACTTC. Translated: CSARVALRKNEQYF.

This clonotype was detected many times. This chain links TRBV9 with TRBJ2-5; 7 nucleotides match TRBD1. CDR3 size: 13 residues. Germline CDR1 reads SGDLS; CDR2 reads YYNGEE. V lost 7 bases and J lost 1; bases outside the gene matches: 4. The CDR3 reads CASHRDSQETQYF. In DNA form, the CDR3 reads TGTGCCAGCCACCGGGACAGCCAAGAGACCCAGTACTTC.

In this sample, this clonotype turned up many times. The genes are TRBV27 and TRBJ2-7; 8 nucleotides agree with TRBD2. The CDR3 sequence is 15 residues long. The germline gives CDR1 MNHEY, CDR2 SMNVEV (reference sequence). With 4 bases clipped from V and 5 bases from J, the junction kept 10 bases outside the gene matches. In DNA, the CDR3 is TGTGCCAGCAGTTCCCGCGGACTAGCTCTCGACGAGCAGTACTTC. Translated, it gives CASSSRGLALDEQYF.

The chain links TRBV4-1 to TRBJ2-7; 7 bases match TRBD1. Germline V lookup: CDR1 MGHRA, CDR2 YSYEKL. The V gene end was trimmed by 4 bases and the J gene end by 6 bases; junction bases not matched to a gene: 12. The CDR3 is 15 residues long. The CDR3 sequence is CASSRTQGSVGEQYF. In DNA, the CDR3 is TGCGCCAGCAGCCGTACACAGGGGAGTGTTGGCGAGCAGTACTTC.

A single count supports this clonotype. CDR3 sequence: CASSQVGTERSPLHF. CDR3 bases: TGTGCCAGCAGCCAAGTAGGGACGGAGCGTTCACCCCTCCACTTT. V and J are TRBV14 and TRBJ1-6; weak D call: TRBD1 (5 bases). V was clipped by 1 base and J by 9 bases, with 13 bases between them. Germline V gives CDR1 SGHDN, CDR2 FVKESK. The CDR3 has 15 amino acids.

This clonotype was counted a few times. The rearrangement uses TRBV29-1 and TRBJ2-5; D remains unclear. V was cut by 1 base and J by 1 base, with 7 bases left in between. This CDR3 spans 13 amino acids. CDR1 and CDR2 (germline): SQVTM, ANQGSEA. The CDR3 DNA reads TGCAGCGTTGAAGTTATCCTCCAAGAGACCCAGTACTTC. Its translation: CSVEVILQETQYF.